This record covers a single T cell receptor (beta chain). Other DNA variants within this sample encode the same CDR3. The V segment lost 2 bases and the J segment 4 bases; nucleotides outside the gene matches: 2. Germline V CDR1 and CDR2: SGDLS, YYNGEE. CDR3 length: 14 residues. This record belongs to a study of blood T cell repertoires in COVID-19. Across the whole study: Acute-phase and convalescent COVID-19 samples originated in the United States, Italy and Spain.

Seattle's cohort entered during active infection and was followed longitudinally. Authors' methods: Amplification from reference gene primers served as the basis for estimated nucleated cell counts. Libraries were prepared by immunoSEQ multiplex PCR; TCRdb keeps only in-frame clonotypes and omits some of them. That table gives V, J and clone size, and the DNA gave D and trimming. The sample has roughly 170,000 clones, 87% seen once. The gene calls are TRBV9 and TRBJ2-3, with 9 bases matching TRBD1. The source of this sequence is a woman in her seventies with COVID-19, enrolled during active disease. Specimen: peripheral blood. The CDR3 region has the DNA TGTGCCAGCAGCGTTGGGACAGGGTCAGATACGCAGTATTTT. It codes for CASSVGTGSDTQYF.